This TCR beta chain originates from a study of T-cell reconstitution after alpha-beta-depleted transplantation in children. Whole-study results and caveats: Counts and diversity of T cells one year after transplant came mostly from newly produced T cells. Roughly two months post-transplant, alpha-beta T cells reportedly originated from several hundred graft clones that had expanded. In some patients, recipient T cells and intrathymic progenitors surviving conditioning explained high day-60 diversity.

This sample's TCRbeta library carried unique molecular identifier barcodes. TCRdb re-derived calls from the PCR reads in MiXCR, one entry per CDR3 protein. The sample includes 610,000 or so distinct CDR3 sequences, over 25% of them seen just once. This clonotype was found a few times. No antigen is known for it. Per the germline V gene, CDR1 is SGHRS and CDR2 is YFSETQ. The CDR3 covers 16 residues. The V end lost 0 bases, the J end lost 5 bases, and 15 bases lay between the germline ends. The sequences come from PBMCs, collected before TCRalphabeta/CD19-depleted stem cell transplant. This receptor was taken from a boy under two years old with Wiskott-Aldrich syndrome, due to receive a stem cell transplant. This chain connects TRBV5-1 to TRBJ2-1; D is perhaps TRBD2 (5 bases). CDR3 in DNA: TGCGCCAGCAGCTTGGAGCCTCTAAAGGGAGACAATGAGCAGTTCTTC. Its translation: CASSLEPLKGDNEQFF.